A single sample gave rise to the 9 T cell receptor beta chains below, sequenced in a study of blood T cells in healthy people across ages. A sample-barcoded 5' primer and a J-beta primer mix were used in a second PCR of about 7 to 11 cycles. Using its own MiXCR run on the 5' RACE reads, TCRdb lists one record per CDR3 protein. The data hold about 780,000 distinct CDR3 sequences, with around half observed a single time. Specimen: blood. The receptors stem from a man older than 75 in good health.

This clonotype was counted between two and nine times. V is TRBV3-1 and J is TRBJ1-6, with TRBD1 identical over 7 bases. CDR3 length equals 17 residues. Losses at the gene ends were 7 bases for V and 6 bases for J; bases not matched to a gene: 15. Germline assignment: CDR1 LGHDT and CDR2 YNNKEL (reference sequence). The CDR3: CASNRQGSVGFNSPLHF. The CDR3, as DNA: TGTGCCAGCAACCGACAGGGTTCAGTCGGATTTAATTCACCCCTCCACTTT. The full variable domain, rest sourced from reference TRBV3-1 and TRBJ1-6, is DTAVSQTPKYLVTQMGNDKSIKCEQNLGHDTMYWYKQDSKKFLKIMFSYNNKELIINETVPNRFSPKSPDKAHLNLHINSLELGDSAVYFCASNRQGSVGFNSPLHFGNGTRLTVT.

CDR3 sequence reads: CASSQIRGTEAFF. The CDR3 region has the DNA TGTGCCAGCAGCCAAATACGGGGTACTGAAGCTTTCTTT. The J gene is TRBJ1-1, the V gene TRBV14; no clear D. The V and J ends lost 2 bases and 5 bases respectively, with 9 bases between them. Per germline, CDR1 SGHDN and CDR2 FVKESK. The CDR3 has 13 residues.

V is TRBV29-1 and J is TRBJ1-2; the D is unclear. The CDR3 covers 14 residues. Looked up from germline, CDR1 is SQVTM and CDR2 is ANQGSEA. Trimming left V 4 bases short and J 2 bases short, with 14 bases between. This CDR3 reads CSVVAGPRNYGYTF. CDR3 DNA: TGCAGCGTTGTAGCCGGACCTCGGAACTATGGCTACACCTTC.

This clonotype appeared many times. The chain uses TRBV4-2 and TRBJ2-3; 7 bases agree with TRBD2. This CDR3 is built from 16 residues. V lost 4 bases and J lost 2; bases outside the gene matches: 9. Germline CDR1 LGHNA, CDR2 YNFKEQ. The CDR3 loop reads CASSLRLAVNTDTQYF. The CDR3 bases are TGTGCCAGCAGCCTCAGGCTAGCGGTAAACACAGATACGCAGTATTTT.

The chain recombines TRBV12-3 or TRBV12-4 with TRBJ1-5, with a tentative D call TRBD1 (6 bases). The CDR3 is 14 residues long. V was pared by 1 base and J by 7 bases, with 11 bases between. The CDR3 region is CASSLGQARQPQHF. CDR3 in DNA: TGTGCCAGCAGTTTAGGACAGGCTCGACAGCCCCAGCATTTT.

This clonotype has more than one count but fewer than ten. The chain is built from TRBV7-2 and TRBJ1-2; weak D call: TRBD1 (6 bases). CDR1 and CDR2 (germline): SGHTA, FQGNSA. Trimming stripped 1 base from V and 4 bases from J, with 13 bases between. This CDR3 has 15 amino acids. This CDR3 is CASSLVGGSGYGYTF. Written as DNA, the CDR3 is TGTGCCAGCAGCTTAGTGGGGGGCTCGGGCTATGGCTACACCTTC. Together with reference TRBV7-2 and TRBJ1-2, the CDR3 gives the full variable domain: GAGVSQSPSNKVTEKGKDVELRCDPISGHTALYWYRQSLGQGLEFLIYFQGNSAPDKSGLPSDRFSAERTGGSVSTLTIQRTQQEDSAVYLCASSLVGGSGYGYTFGSGTRLTVV.

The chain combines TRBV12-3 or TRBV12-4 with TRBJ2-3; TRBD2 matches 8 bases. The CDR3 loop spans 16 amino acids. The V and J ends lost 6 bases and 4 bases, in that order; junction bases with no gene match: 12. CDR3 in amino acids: CASRDRAGVFADTQYF. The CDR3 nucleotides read TGTGCCAGCAGGGACCGAGCGGGAGTCTTCGCAGATACGCAGTATTTT.

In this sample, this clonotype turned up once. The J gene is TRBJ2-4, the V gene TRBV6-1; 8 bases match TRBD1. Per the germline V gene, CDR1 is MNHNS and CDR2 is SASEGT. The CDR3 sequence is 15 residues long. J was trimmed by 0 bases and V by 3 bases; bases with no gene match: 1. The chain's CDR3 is CASSDRGLAKNIQYF. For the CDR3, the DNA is TGTGCCAGCAGTGACAGGGGGCTAGCCAAAAACATTCAGTACTTC.

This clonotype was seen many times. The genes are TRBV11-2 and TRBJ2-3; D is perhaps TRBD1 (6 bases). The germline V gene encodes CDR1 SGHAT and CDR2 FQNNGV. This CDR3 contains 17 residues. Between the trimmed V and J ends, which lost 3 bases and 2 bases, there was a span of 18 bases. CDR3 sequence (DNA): TGTGCCAGCAGCTTGCAGGGGTTAATCATCGACACAGATACGCAGTATTTT. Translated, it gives CASSLQGLIIDTDTQYF.